Listed here is a single T cell receptor beta chain. This sample stems from a study of blood T cell repertoires in COVID-19. Across the study: COVID-19 samples from acute and convalescent phases originated in the United States, Italy and Spain. PBMCs, B-cell-depleted T cells, or T cells were the source of the cDNA or gDNA that made up the material.

Trimming removed 4 bases from V and 5 bases from J; junction bases left unmatched: 10. The CDR3 is made up of 15 amino acids. From germline, CDR1 is SGHRS and CDR2 YFSETQ. Under the authors' procedure: Counts of nucleated cells, estimated from reference gene primer amplification, were obtained. Method: immunoSEQ multiplex PCR; TCRdb's copy keeps in-frame clones and lacks some. V and J calls and clone size follow that table, whereas D and trimming were derived from the DNA. The sample records 60,000 or so clones, roughly four fifths being singletons. Material: peripheral blood. The chain is built from TRBV5-1 and TRBJ2-7; TRBD1 agrees at 9 bases. The clonotype comes from a woman aged 80 or over with acute or convalescent COVID-19. CDR3 DNA: TGCGCCAGCAGCCAGCCAGCGGGACAGGGCGACGAGCAGTACTTC. Translating gives CASSQPAGQGDEQYF.